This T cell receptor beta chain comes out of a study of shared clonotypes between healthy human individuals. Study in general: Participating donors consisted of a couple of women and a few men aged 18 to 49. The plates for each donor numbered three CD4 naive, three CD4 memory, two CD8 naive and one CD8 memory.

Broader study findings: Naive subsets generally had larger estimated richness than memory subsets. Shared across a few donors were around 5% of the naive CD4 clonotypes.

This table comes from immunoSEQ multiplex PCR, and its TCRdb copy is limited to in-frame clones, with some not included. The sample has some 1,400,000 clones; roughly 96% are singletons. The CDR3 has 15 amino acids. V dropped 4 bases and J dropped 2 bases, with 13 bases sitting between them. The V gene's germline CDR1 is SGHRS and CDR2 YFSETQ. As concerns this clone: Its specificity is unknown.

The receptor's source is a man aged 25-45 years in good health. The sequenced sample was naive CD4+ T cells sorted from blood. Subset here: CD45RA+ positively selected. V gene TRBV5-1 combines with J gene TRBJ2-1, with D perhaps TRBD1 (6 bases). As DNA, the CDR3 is TGCGCCAGCAGCACCTTCGGGACAACCTACAATGAGCAGTTCTTC. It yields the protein CASSTFGTTYNEQFF.